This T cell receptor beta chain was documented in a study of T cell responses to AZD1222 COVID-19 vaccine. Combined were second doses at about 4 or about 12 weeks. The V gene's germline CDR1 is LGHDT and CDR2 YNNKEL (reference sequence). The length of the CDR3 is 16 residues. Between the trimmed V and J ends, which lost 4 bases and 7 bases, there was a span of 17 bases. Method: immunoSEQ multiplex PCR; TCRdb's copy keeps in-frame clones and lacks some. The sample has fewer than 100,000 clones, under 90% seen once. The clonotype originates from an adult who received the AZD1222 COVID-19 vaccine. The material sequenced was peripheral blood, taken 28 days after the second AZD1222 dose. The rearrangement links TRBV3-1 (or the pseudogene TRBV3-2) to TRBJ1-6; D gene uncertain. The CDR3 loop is CASSRASAARNSPLHF. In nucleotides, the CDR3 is TGTGCCAGCAGCCGCGCGTCGGCCGCTCGGAATTCACCCCTCCACTTT.